Listed below are T cell receptor beta chains from one sample, sequenced in a study of T-cell reconstitution after alpha-beta-depleted transplantation in children. MiXCR, applied by TCRdb to the PCR reads, yields one record per CDR3 protein. This table holds 610,000 or so distinct CDR3 sequences, 25% to 30% found once. This sample comprised PBMCs, obtained before TCRalphabeta/CD19-depleted stem cell transplant. These receptors all stem from a boy younger than two with Wiskott-Aldrich syndrome, due to receive a stem cell transplant. CDR3s include the opening cysteine and the closing phenylalanine or tryptophan. D genes are given only for firm matches. Not every row has a clone size; where given, it reads once, few, many or a size class.

size: -
V: TRBV5-1
J: TRBJ2-3
D: -
DNA: TGCGCCAGCAGCTTGGTCGTGGGTGGTGTCTCAGATACGCAGTATTTT
CDR3: CASSLVVGGVSDTQYF

size: -
V: TRBV7-2
J: TRBJ2-3
D: -
DNA: TGTGCCAGCAGCTTTAGTAAGCGCACAGATACGCAGTATTTT
CDR3: CASSFSKRTDTQYF

size: -
V: TRBV15
J: TRBJ1-3
D: TRBD1
DNA: TGTGCCACCAGCGGACTGGGACAGGGTGTTGGAAACACCATATATTTT
CDR3: CATSGLGQGVGNTIYF

size: -
V: TRBV5-1
J: TRBJ2-5
D: TRBD2
DNA: TGCGCCAGCAGCCACGGACTAGCGGGAGCTGAGACCCAGTACTTC
CDR3: CASSHGLAGAETQYF

size: -
V: TRBV5-1
J: TRBJ2-1
D: TRBD1
DNA: TGCGCCAGCAGCTTTCAGGACAGGGTAATCGATGAGCAGTTCTTC
CDR3: CASSFQDRVIDEQFF

size: few
V: TRBV15
J: TRBJ2-2
D: -
DNA: TGTGCCACCAGCAGAGATCACGAGGGGGAGCTGTTTTTT
CDR3: CATSRDHEGELFF

size: -
V: TRBV12-3/TRBV12-4
J: TRBJ1-2
D: -
DNA: TGTGCCAGCAGTTTCAGACACGCGAGCGGCTACACCTTC
CDR3: CASSFRHASGYTF

size: -
V: TRBV15
J: TRBJ1-3
D: -
DNA: TGTGCCACCAGCATCAAGATCTCTGGAAACACCATATATTTT
CDR3: CATSIKISGNTIYF

size: -
V: TRBV10-3
J: TRBJ2-4
D: TRBD2
DNA: TGTGCCATCAGTGACGGACTAGCCCCACAGCAGTACTTC
CDR3: CAISDGLAPQQYF

size: few
V: TRBV20-1
J: TRBJ2-3
D: -
DNA: TGCAGTGCTAGCCGAGGGGGGGCCCACACAGATACGCAGTATTTT
CDR3: CSASRGGAHTDTQYF

size: -
V: TRBV5-1
J: TRBJ1-1
D: -
DNA: TGCGCCAGCAGCTTGGGAGCGGCAACGAACACTGAAGCTTTCTTT
CDR3: CASSLGAATNTEAFF

size: -
V: TRBV3-1
J: TRBJ2-1
D: -
DNA: TGTGCCAGCAGCCAAGTTTATAATGAGCAGTTCTTC
CDR3: CASSQVYNEQFF

size: few
V: TRBV7-2
J: TRBJ2-7
D: -
DNA: TGTGCCAGCAGTTCGGGGACACACTCCTACGAGCAGTACTTC
CDR3: CASSSGTHSYEQYF

size: few
V: TRBV5-1
J: TRBJ2-3
D: TRBD2
DNA: TGCGCCAGCAGCTTCAGAGCGGGAGGCTCCACAGATACGCAGTATTTT
CDR3: CASSFRAGGSTDTQYF

size: -
V: TRBV9
J: TRBJ2-2
D: -
DNA: TGTGCCAGCAGCGCGCGGGTCTCGAACACCGGGGAGCTGTTTTTT
CDR3: CASSARVSNTGELFF

size: -
V: TRBV29-1
J: TRBJ2-7
D: -
DNA: TGCAGCGTTGAAGGTCAGGGATACCCATACGAGCAGTACTTC
CDR3: CSVEGQGYPYEQYF

size: -
V: TRBV28
J: TRBJ1-1
D: -
DNA: TGTGCCAGCAGTTCCCTGGGGGCTAGGGGCACTGAAGCTTTCTTT
CDR3: CASSSLGARGTEAFF

size: -
V: TRBV12-5
J: TRBJ2-1
D: TRBD2
DNA: TGTGCTAGTGGATTGGAGGCGGGAGTCGAGCAGTTCTTC
CDR3: CASGLEAGVEQFF

size: -
V: TRBV10-3
J: TRBJ2-3
D: -
DNA: TGTGCCATCAGCCCTTTGGAGGGGTTGGGAAATACGCAGTATTTT
CDR3: CAISPLEGLGNTQYF

size: -
V: TRBV4-1
J: TRBJ2-7
D: TRBD2
DNA: TGCGCCAGCAGCCAAGTAGGCCCCGGACTAGCGGGAGGCCGTCGTCGGTACGAGCAGTACTTC
CDR3: CASSQVGPGLAGGRRRYEQYF

size: few
V: TRBV6-5
J: TRBJ1-1
D: -
DNA: TGTGCCAGCAGTTACTCGGGCATAGGGGAAGCTTTCTTT
CDR3: CASSYSGIGEAFF

size: -
V: TRBV5-1
J: TRBJ1-1
D: -
DNA: TGCGCCAGCAGCTTGGGCCGGTCGCCCGGCCCGGGCACTGAAGCTTTCTTT
CDR3: CASSLGRSPGPGTEAFF

size: -
V: TRBV5-1
J: TRBJ2-5
D: -
DNA: TGCGCCAGCAGCCCCGGGATCTTAGAGACCCAGTACTTC
CDR3: CASSPGILETQYF

size: -
V: TRBV10-3
J: TRBJ1-3
D: TRBD1
DNA: TGTGCCATCAGTGAAACAGGGGCGAGCTCTGGAAACACCATATATTTT
CDR3: CAISETGASSGNTIYF